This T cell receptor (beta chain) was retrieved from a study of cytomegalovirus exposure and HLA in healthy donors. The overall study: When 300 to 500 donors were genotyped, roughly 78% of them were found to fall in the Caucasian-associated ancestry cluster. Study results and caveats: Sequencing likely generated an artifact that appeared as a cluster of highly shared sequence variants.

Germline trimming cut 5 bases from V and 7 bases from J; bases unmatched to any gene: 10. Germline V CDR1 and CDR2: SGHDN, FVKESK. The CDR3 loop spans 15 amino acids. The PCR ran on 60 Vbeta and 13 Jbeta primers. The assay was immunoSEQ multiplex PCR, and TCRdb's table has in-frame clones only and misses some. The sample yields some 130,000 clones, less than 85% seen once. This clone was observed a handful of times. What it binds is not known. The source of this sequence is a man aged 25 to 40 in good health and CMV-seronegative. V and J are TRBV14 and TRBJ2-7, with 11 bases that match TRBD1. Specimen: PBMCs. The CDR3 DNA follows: TGTGCCAGCAGCTCGGGGACAGGGGGATCTCGGGAGCAGTACTTC. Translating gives CASSSGTGGSREQYF.